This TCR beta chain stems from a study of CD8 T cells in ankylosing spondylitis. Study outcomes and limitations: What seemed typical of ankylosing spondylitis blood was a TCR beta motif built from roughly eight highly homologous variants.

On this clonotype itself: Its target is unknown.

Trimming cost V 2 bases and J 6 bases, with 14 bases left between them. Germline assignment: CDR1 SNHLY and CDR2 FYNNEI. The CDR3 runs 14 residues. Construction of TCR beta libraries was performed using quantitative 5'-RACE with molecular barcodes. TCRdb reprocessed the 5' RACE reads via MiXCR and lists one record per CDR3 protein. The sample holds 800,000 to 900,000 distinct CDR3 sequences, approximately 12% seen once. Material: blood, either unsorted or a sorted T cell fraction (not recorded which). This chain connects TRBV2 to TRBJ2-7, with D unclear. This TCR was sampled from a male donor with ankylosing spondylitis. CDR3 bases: TGTGCCAGCAGTGAAACCTTTTACCCCGGCGAGCAGTACTTC. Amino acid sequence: CASSETFYPGEQYF.